This T cell receptor beta chain was obtained from a study of CD8 T cells in Susac syndrome. Random hexamers primed reverse transcription of roughly 0.5 to 1 ug RNA. TCRdb reprocessed the immunoSEQ multiplex PCR reads with MiXCR, giving one entry per CDR3 protein. Among 150,000 or so distinct CDR3 sequences listed, less than 97% were seen once. V was shortened by 2 bases and J by 4 bases, with 9 bases between the two germline ends. Germline V lookup: CDR1 MNHEY, CDR2 SMNVEV (reference sequence). The CDR3 consists of 14 residues. Whole-study findings and limits: As the study acknowledged, the number of individuals in its TCR sequencing and HLA analysis was relatively small.

Worth noting for this clonotype: Its antigen is unidentified.

Multiple sclerosis controls were treatment-naive patients with stable or active relapsing-remitting disease. Sequencing input: CD8+ T cells from PBMCs. This clonotype was sampled from a human donor with multiple sclerosis. The chain uses TRBV27 and TRBJ1-5; maybe TRBD1 (5 bases). The CDR3 region has the DNA TGTGCCAGCAGTTTACAGGGTCGGAATCAGCCCCAGCATTTT. Its translation: CASSLQGRNQPQHF.